One and the same sample provided the 32 T cell receptor beta chains below, sequenced in a study of breast tumors, draining lymph nodes, adjacent tissues. TCRdb processed the multiplex PCR reads anew with MiXCR; each CDR3 protein has one entry. The sample includes fewer than 200,000 distinct CDR3 sequences, approximately 30% of them seen just once. Samples came from axillary lymph nodes draining the breast cancer. The sequenced sample consisted of axillary lymph node tissue. Receptors were obtained from a female donor with breast cancer. Some clones in this sample may be carry-over from other donors' samples.

The gene calls are TRBV20-1 and TRBJ1-2, with D uncertain. CDR3 length equals 11 residues. Germline CDR1 and CDR2: DFQATT and SNEGSKA (reference sequence). The V and J ends lost 3 bases and 2 bases respectively, with 4 bases between them. The DNA of the CDR3 is TGCAGTGCTAGCGACAACTATGGCTACACCTTC. This encodes CSASDNYGYTF.

The sample holds many counts of this clonotype. The chain combines TRBV6-5 with TRBJ2-2, with 8 bases aligning to TRBD2. The ends lost 6 bases at V and 5 bases at J; junction bases unmatched: 5. Germline CDR1 and CDR2: MNHEY and SVGAGI. The CDR3 covers 14 residues. The CDR3 DNA follows: TGTGCCAGCAGCGGGAGGGTTAATACCGGGGAGCTGTTTTTT. Encoded protein: CASSGRVNTGELFF.

The genes are TRBV27 and TRBJ1-4; D not resolved. This CDR3 spans 14 amino acids. Trimming pared 6 bases from V and 3 bases from J, leaving 11 bases between. Germline V lookup: CDR1 MNHEY, CDR2 SMNVEV (reference sequence). DNA of the CDR3: TGTGCCAGCAGGTCGCTAGGGTCTAATGAAAAACTGTTTTTT. Its translation: CASRSLGSNEKLFF.

In this sample, this clonotype turned up many times. The J gene is TRBJ1-2, the V gene TRBV7-2; 8 bases map to TRBD1. Germline-derived CDR1 and CDR2 are SGHTA and FQGNSA. With V trimmed by 5 bases and J by 0 bases, 14 bases remained unmatched. This CDR3 has 18 amino acids. For the CDR3, the DNA is TGTGCCAGCAGCAAATGGGCAGGGGGCACCTCAGCTAACTATGGCTACACCTTC. Translation gives CASSKWAGGTSANYGYTF.

CDR3 region: CASSFPSGRPPYEQYF. DNA of the CDR3: TGCGCCAGCAGCTTCCCTAGCGGGAGGCCTCCCTACGAGCAGTACTTC. The rearrangement joins TRBV5-1 to TRBJ2-7; 11 nucleotides match TRBD2. CDR1 and CDR2 (germline): SGHRS, YFSETQ. The CDR3 length is 16 residues. J lost 2 bases, V lost 2 bases, and 6 bases had no gene match.

Remarks on this clonotype: One base away lies a much larger clone, so this may be a sequencing read error. CDR3 amino acids: CASSLGAAVSEQYF. The DNA for the CDR3 is TGTGCCAGCAGCTTGGGTGCAGCGGTCTCCGAGCAGTACTTC. The chain recombines TRBV5-6 with TRBJ2-7; D is perhaps TRBD2 (5 bases). CDR3 length equals 14 residues. Trimming took off 0 bases at V and 6 bases at J, with 13 bases between the two ends. Germline V lookup: CDR1 SGHDT, CDR2 YYEEEE.

This clonotype was counted many times. The chain joins TRBV9 to TRBJ2-1; a weak D match, TRBD2 (5 bases). The V and J ends lost 4 bases and 5 bases respectively, with 22 bases between them. The V gene's germline CDR1 is SGDLS and CDR2 YYNGEE. CDR3 length equals 17 residues. The CDR3 protein is CASSPPVRGGPDNEQFF. DNA for the CDR3: TGTGCCAGCAGCCCTCCTGTCAGAGGCGGGCCCGACAATGAGCAGTTCTTC.

V gene TRBV9 combines with J gene TRBJ1-1; D is undetermined. Trimming pared 0 bases from V and 4 bases from J, leaving 10 bases between. Germline lookup yields CDR1 SGDLS and CDR2 YYNGEE. CDR3 size: 14 residues. In DNA form, the CDR3 reads TGTGCCAGCAGCGTAGACCCTCGAGGCACTGAAGCTTTCTTT. It encodes CASSVDPRGTEAFF.

The chain employs TRBV5-1 and TRBJ2-1, with 8 bases matching TRBD1. CDR1 and CDR2 from the germline V gene are SGHRS and YFSETQ. J was trimmed by 4 bases and V by 0 bases; bases with no gene match: 3. This CDR3 comprises 15 residues. For the CDR3, the DNA is TGCGCCAGCAGCTTGGTGGGACAGGCGTACAATGAGCAGTTCTTC. This codes for CASSLVGQAYNEQFF.

This clonotype was counted at least ten times. A read error may explain this, as a much larger clone is one base away. V gene TRBV7-9 combines with J gene TRBJ2-3, with a weak D call TRBD1 (5 bases). This CDR3 contains 15 residues. Germline V gene sequence: CDR1 SEHNR, CDR2 FQNEAQ (reference sequence). Trimming removed 1 base at V and 8 bases at J, with 16 bases between. The CDR3 DNA is TGTGCCAGCAGCTTAGGGCAGGCCGTTCAGGGTACGCAGTATTTT. This sequence encodes CASSLGQAVQGTQYF.

This clonotype was seen repeatedly, ten times or more. The V call is TRBV24-1, the J call TRBJ2-1; D not resolved. CDR3 length: 16 amino acids. CDR1 and CDR2 (germline): KGHDR, SFDVKD. V gave up 0 bases and J gave up 5 bases, with 13 bases separating them. CDR3 sequence reads: CATSDLRRTRNNEQFF. CDR3 DNA sequence: TGTGCCACCAGTGATTTGAGGCGGACGCGGAACAATGAGCAGTTCTTC.

Concerning this clonotype itself: No conserved phenylalanine or tryptophan is present at the end of the CDR3, so a read error is the likely explanation. The chain employs TRBV12-3 or TRBV12-4 and TRBJ2-4, with TRBD2 matching 7 bases. Unmatched junction bases numbered 6, after V lost 8 bases and J lost 5 bases. CDR3 size: 13 residues. The CDR3 DNA sequence: TGTGCCAGCTGTGGTGGGGGGGAAAACATTCAGTACCTC. It specifies CASCGGGENIQYL.

The CDR3 DNA follows: TGCGCCAGCAGTCTAGGGGCAGGGGAAACCTACGAGCAGTACTTC. This sequence encodes CASSLGAGETYEQYF. The J gene is TRBJ2-7, the V gene TRBV5-1; weak D call: TRBD1 (6 bases). V was clipped by 5 bases and J by 2 bases, with 17 bases between them. This CDR3 contains 15 residues. CDR1 SGHRS and CDR2 YFSETQ come from the germline V gene.

The chain joins TRBV5-4 to TRBJ2-6, with 9 bases aligning to TRBD2. The CDR3 is 16 residues long. J gave up 4 bases and V 4 bases, and 6 bases lay outside the gene matches. The germline CDR1 and CDR2 sequences are SGHNT and YYREEE (reference sequence). The CDR3 loop is CASSGPGTSGANVLTF. CDR3 nucleotide sequence: TGTGCCAGCAGCGGACCCGGGACTAGCGGGGCCAACGTCCTGACTTTC.

This clonotype was detected only a few times. This chain joins TRBV28 and TRBJ2-7; weak D call: TRBD2 (6 bases). V was trimmed by 2 bases and J by 5 bases, leaving 19 bases between them. The CDR3 totals 16 residues. Germline CDR1 MDHEN, CDR2 SYDVKM. The CDR3 DNA reads TGTGCCAGCAGTTTAACCCCGGGAGAGGGTTTCGACGAGCAGTACTTC. Its translation: CASSLTPGEGFDEQYF.

This clonotype has at least ten counts. V is TRBV7-2 and J is TRBJ2-4; D is undetermined. The CDR3 spans 12 residues. Trimming removed 6 bases from V and 6 bases from J, with 9 bases in between. Germline CDR1 and CDR2: SGHTA and FQGNSA. For the CDR3, the DNA is TGTGCCAGCAGTTTCCCCGGAAACATTCAGTACTTC. Translation gives CASSFPGNIQYF. The full variable domain, in which reference TRBV7-2 and TRBJ2-4 provide the parts outside the CDR3, is GAGVSQSPSNKVTEKGKDVELRCDPISGHTALYWYRQSLGQGLEFLIYFQGNSAPDKSGLPSDRFSAERTGGSVSTLTIQRTQQEDSAVYLCASSFPGNIQYFGAGTRLSVL.

The chain employs TRBV27 and TRBJ1-1; D perhaps matches TRBD1 (5 bases). This CDR3 contains 16 residues. Trimming stripped 3 bases from V and 4 bases from J, with 18 bases between. Per the germline V gene, CDR1 is MNHEY and CDR2 is SMNVEV (reference sequence). The CDR3 region is CASSFSTWGGGTEAFF. Written as DNA, the CDR3 is TGTGCCAGCAGTTTCTCGACTTGGGGGGGAGGCACTGAAGCTTTCTTT.

This clonotype came up many times. The V and J genes are TRBV12-3 or TRBV12-4 and TRBJ1-5; TRBD1 matches at 9 bases. V dropped 6 bases and J dropped 6; count of bases not matched to a gene: 12. This CDR3 contains 16 residues. The CDR3 protein is CASRSGTGWGSQPQHF. The CDR3 DNA follows: TGTGCCAGCAGATCCGGGACAGGGTGGGGGAGTCAGCCCCAGCATTTT.

This clonotype was observed many times. The chain recombines TRBV7-3 with TRBJ2-3; the match to TRBD2 covers 14 bases. This CDR3 is built from 18 residues. Trimming removed 2 bases from V and 2 bases from J; junction bases left unmatched: 6. Germline CDR1 is SGHTA and CDR2 is FQGTGA. The CDR3 region has the DNA TGTGCCAGCAGCTTATTGGCGGGACTAGCGGGAGCCACAGATACGCAGTATTTT. It yields the protein CASSLLAGLAGATDTQYF.

For this clonotype: A much larger clone lies a single base off, so this may be a read error. The V and J genes are TRBV5-8 and TRBJ2-6; a possible D gene is TRBD1 (6 bases). Germline assignment: CDR1 SGHTS and CDR2 YDEGEE. Trimming took off 0 bases at V and 0 bases at J, with 7 bases between the two ends. The CDR3 has 16 residues. The CDR3 loop is CASSLVGASGANVLTF. CDR3 nucleotides: TGTGCCAGCAGCTTGGTGGGGGCCTCTGGGGCCAACGTCCTGACTTTC.

On this clonotype: No conserved phenylalanine or tryptophan is present at the end of the CDR3, so a read error is the likely explanation. The limits of the CDR3 on the DNA are not certain, so only TCRdb's listed CDR3 is given. The chain employs TRBV5-1 and TRBJ1-4; the D call TRBD1 from the table was never checked on the DNA. Germline V CDR1 and CDR2: SGHRS, YFSETQ. Termini included, the CDR3 measures 10 amino acids. The CDR3 protein is CASSGGQAGY.

V is TRBV7-8 and J is TRBJ2-5; tentative D call: TRBD2 (6 bases). CDR3 length equals 17 residues. Trimming took off 5 bases at V and 5 bases at J, with 24 bases between the two ends. Germline V gene lookup returns CDR1 SGHVS and CDR2 FQNEAQ. CDR3 residues: CASSQSPSVNLEETQYF. CDR3 coding DNA: TGTGCCAGCAGCCAATCCCCTAGCGTGAATCTTGAGGAGACCCAGTACTTC.

This clonotype was counted ten times or more. Here the CDR3 reads CASSPGTSGRGSSYEQYF. The CDR3 bases are TGTGCCAGCAGCCCTGGGACTAGCGGGAGGGGGAGCTCCTACGAGCAGTACTTC. This sequence joins TRBV12-3 or TRBV12-4 and TRBJ2-7; 16 nucleotides agree with TRBD2. Trimming at V came to 6 bases and at J to 0 bases, leaving 8 bases not matched to a gene. The CDR3 totals 18 residues.

This clonotype was recorded at least ten times. CDR3 in DNA: TGTGCCTGGAGTGTGGATAACTATGGCTACACCTTC. Translating it yields CAWSVDNYGYTF. The gene calls are TRBV30 and TRBJ1-2, with no clear D. V shed 0 bases and J shed 1 base, with 3 bases lying between them. This CDR3 comprises 12 residues. CDR1 is GTSNPN, CDR2 SVGIG, per germline (reference sequence).

The V call is TRBV29-1, the J call TRBJ1-2, with D possibly TRBD1 on 5 matching bases. The CDR3 extends over 14 amino acids. Germline-derived CDR1 and CDR2 are SQVTM and ANQGSEA. Trimming took off 3 bases at V and 0 bases at J, with 11 bases between the two ends. DNA for the CDR3: TGCAGCGTTGATGGTGGGGGGGCTAACTATGGCTACACCTTC. Its translation is CSVDGGGANYGYTF.

On this clonotype itself: A junction end diverges from the germline sequence, so it may reflect a read error. J is TRBJ2-4 and V is TRBV7-8, with D possibly being TRBD1 (7 bases). The CDR3 runs 15 residues. The germline V gene has CDR1 SGHVS and CDR2 FQNEAQ. CDR3 in amino acids: CASSLPQGGANIQHF. CDR3 nucleotide sequence: TGTGCCAGCAGCCTCCCCCAGGGGGGCGCCAACATTCAGCACTTC.

This clonotype turned up a few times. The V and J genes are TRBV9 and TRBJ1-1; unclear D gene. Germline CDR1 is SGDLS and CDR2 is YYNGEE. V lost 4 bases and J 1 base, leaving 14 bases between the germline ends. The CDR3 totals 15 residues. The CDR3 spells CASSNLRSKNTEAFF. Here the CDR3 DNA reads TGTGCCAGCAGCAACCTCAGGTCCAAGAACACTGAAGCTTTCTTT. The whole variable domain, filled in from reference TRBV9 and TRBJ1-1, reads DSGVTQTPKHLITATGQRVTLRCSPRSGDLSVYWYQQSLDQGLQFLIQYYNGEERAKGNILERFSAQQFPDLHSELNLSSLELGDSALYFCASSNLRSKNTEAFFGQGTRLTVV.

Note on this clonotype: The junction differs from germline at one of its ends, possibly a read error. This chain links TRBV20-1 with TRBJ1-2; 7 nucleotides align to TRBD1. Germline V gene lookup returns CDR1 DFQATT and CDR2 SNEGSKA (reference sequence). There are 13 residues in the CDR3. The CDR3 bases are TGCAGTGCTGGACAGGACCTAAGTTATGCCTACACCTTC. Its protein product is CSAGQDLSYAYTF.

This chain uses TRBV20-1 with TRBJ2-5, with D possibly matching TRBD2 (6 bases). CDR1 DFQATT and CDR2 SNEGSKA come from the germline V gene (reference sequence). With 3 bases removed from V and 7 bases from J, the gap between germline ends came to 18 bases. CDR3 length: 14 residues. The CDR3 loop reads CSARDLRREATQYF. CDR3 coding DNA: TGCAGTGCTAGGGATTTAAGGCGGGAAGCGACCCAGTACTTC.

This clonotype was recorded once. This rearrangement joins TRBV6-5 to TRBJ2-5; TRBD2 might be the D (7 bases). Trimming removed 6 bases at V and 5 bases at J, with 25 bases between. CDR3 size: 17 residues. CDR1 is MNHEY, CDR2 SVGAGI, per germline. The CDR3 protein is CASSPHRSGGAMETQYF. CDR3 DNA: TGTGCCAGCAGCCCCCATCGGTCGGGGGGCGCGATGGAGACCCAGTACTTC.

V and J are TRBV2 and TRBJ2-5; 9 bases fit TRBD1. The CDR3 covers 15 residues. Per the germline V gene, CDR1 is SNHLY and CDR2 is FYNNEI. Trimming took 6 bases from V and 2 from J; bases not matched to a gene: 7. The chain's CDR3 is CASRSRTGVQETQYF. The CDR3 DNA is TGTGCCAGCAGGTCTCGGACAGGGGTTCAAGAGACCCAGTACTTC.

In the case of this clonotype: This clone may be a read error of a much larger clone one base away. This CDR3 is missing its conserved last phenylalanine or tryptophan, likely due to a read error. DNA for the CDR3: TGTGCCAGCCTAGGACGTCCCTCTGGAAACACCATATATTCT. Protein sequence: CASLGRPSGNTIYS. This sequence joins TRBV28 and TRBJ1-3; the D is unclear. Trimming removed 8 bases at V and 0 bases at J, with 11 bases between. CDR1 is MDHEN, CDR2 SYDVKM, per germline. This CDR3 is built from 14 residues.